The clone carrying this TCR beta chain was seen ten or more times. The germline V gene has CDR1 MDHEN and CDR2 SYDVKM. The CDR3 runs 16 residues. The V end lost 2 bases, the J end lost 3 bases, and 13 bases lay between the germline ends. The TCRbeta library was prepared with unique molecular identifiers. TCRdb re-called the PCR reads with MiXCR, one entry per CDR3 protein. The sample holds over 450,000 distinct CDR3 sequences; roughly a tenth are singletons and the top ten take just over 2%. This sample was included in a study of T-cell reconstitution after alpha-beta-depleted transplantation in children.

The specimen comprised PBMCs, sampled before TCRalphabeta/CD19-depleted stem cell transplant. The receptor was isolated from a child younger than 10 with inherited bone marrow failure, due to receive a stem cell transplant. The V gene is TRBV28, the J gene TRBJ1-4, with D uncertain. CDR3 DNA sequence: TGTGCCAGCAGTTTAGCCCTTCAGGAGGCTAATGAAAAACTGTTTTTT. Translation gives CASSLALQEANEKLFF.